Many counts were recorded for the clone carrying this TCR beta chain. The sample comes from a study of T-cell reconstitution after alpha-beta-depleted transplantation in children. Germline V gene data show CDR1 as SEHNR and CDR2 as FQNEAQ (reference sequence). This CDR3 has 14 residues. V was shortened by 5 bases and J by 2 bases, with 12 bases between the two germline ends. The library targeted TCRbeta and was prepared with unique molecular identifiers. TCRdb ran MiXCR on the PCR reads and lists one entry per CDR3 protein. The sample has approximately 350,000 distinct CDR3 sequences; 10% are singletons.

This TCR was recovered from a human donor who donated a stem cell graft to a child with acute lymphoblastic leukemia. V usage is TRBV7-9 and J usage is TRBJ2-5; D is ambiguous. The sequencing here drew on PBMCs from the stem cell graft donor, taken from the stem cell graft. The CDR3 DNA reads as TGTGCCAGCAGCCCGGAAGGAGCTCAAGAGACCCAGTACTTC. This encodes CASSPEGAQETQYF.